These T cell receptor beta chains were read from a single sample in a study of shared clonotypes between healthy human individuals. Here immunoSEQ multiplex PCR was the method, and the copy in TCRdb shows in-frame clones only, minus some. The table lists some 660,000 clones, around 78% of them singletons. Sequencing was performed on memory CD4+ T cells sorted from blood. The source of these receptors is a woman aged 25 to 45 in good health. CDR3s include the opening cysteine and the closing phenylalanine or tryptophan. The order of the fields is clone size, J gene, D gene, V gene, CDR3 protein, CDR3 DNA. D genes are given only for firm matches. A row's size may be missing; if present it is once, few, many or a size class.

abundance: once
j_gene: TRBJ2-5
d_gene: NA
v_gene: TRBV5-4
CDR3aa: CASSFEGLETQYF
CDR3nt: TGTGCCAGCAGCTTCGAAGGCCTAGAGACCCAGTACTTC

abundance: NA
j_gene: TRBJ2-7
d_gene: NA
v_gene: TRBV6-1
CDR3aa: CASSAVSAGTGEQYF
CDR3nt: TGTGCCAGCAGTGCGGTATCGGCGGGAACCGGGGAGCAGTACTTC

abundance: NA
j_gene: TRBJ1-4
d_gene: NA
v_gene: TRBV10-2
CDR3aa: CASSEREPGGLLDEKLFF
CDR3nt: TGCGCCAGCAGTGAAAGAGAACCGGGGGGTCTATTAGATGAAAAACTGTTTTTT

abundance: NA
j_gene: TRBJ1-1
d_gene: NA
v_gene: TRBV20-1
CDR3aa: CSARRAFF
CDR3nt: TGCAGTGCTAGACGGGCTTTCTTT

abundance: few
j_gene: TRBJ2-5
d_gene: NA
v_gene: TRBV5-1
CDR3aa: CASSLLGENQETQYF
CDR3nt: TGCGCCAGCAGCTTGTTGGGGGAGAACCAAGAGACCCAGTACTTC

abundance: NA
j_gene: TRBJ2-3
d_gene: TRBD1
v_gene: TRBV28
CDR3aa: CASSPTGSRNTQYF
CDR3nt: TGTGCCAGCAGCCCGACAGGGTCCCGGAATACGCAGTATTTT

abundance: NA
j_gene: TRBJ2-1
d_gene: NA
v_gene: TRBV27
CDR3aa: CASSWAGQQFF
CDR3nt: TGTGCCAGCAGTTGGGCGGGACAGCAGTTCTTC

abundance: NA
j_gene: TRBJ2-1
d_gene: NA
v_gene: TRBV30
CDR3aa: CAWSNRLQYNEQFF
CDR3nt: TGTGCCTGGAGTAACAGACTCCAGTACAATGAGCAGTTCTTC

abundance: NA
j_gene: TRBJ2-5
d_gene: NA
v_gene: TRBV27
CDR3aa: CASSLAREETQYF
CDR3nt: TGTGCCAGCAGTTTAGCGCGAGAAGAGACCCAGTACTTC

abundance: NA
j_gene: TRBJ1-1
d_gene: NA
v_gene: TRBV2
CDR3aa: CASSDAFPRNLTEAFF
CDR3nt: TGTGCCAGCAGTGATGCCTTCCCGAGGAACCTAACTGAAGCTTTCTTT

abundance: NA
j_gene: TRBJ2-3
d_gene: TRBD2
v_gene: TRBV27
CDR3aa: CASSSLGRGSTDTQYF
CDR3nt: TGTGCCAGCAGTTCCCTCGGGAGGGGGAGCACAGATACGCAGTATTTT

abundance: NA
j_gene: TRBJ2-7
d_gene: TRBD2
v_gene: TRBV7-3
CDR3aa: CASSFTLAGGERSSYEQYF
CDR3nt: TGTGCCAGCAGCTTCACCCTAGCGGGAGGGGAAAGAAGCTCCTACGAGCAGTACTTC

abundance: once
j_gene: TRBJ2-7
d_gene: NA
v_gene: TRBV6-5
CDR3aa: CASSYSTDPLGQYF
CDR3nt: TGTGCCAGCAGTTATTCGACGGACCCCTTAGGGCAGTACTTC

abundance: NA
j_gene: TRBJ2-5
d_gene: NA
v_gene: TRBV5-1
CDR3aa: CASSEGPGMSETQYF
CDR3nt: TGCGCCAGCAGCGAGGGTCCCGGGATGTCAGAGACCCAGTACTTC

abundance: few
j_gene: TRBJ2-7
d_gene: TRBD2
v_gene: TRBV2
CDR3aa: CASRAGTSGIYEQYF
CDR3nt: TGTGCCAGCAGGGCCGGGACTAGCGGGATCTACGAGCAGTACTTC